These 6 T cell receptor beta chains originate from one sample sequenced in a study of OX40 agonist ivuxolimab in advanced cancers. TCRdb's table, derived via immunoSEQ multiplex PCR, lists solely in-frame clones and lacks some. The table lists some 45,000 clones, around 88% of them singletons. This specimen was CD4+ or CD8+ T cells sorted from blood, taken in a trial of the OX40 agonist ivuxolimab. All receptors come from an adult with an advanced solid tumor such as melanoma, head and neck, liver or kidney cancer.

The chain combines TRBV18 with TRBJ2-1; 9 nucleotides line up with TRBD1. This CDR3 comprises 14 residues. From germline, CDR1 is KGHSH and CDR2 LQKENI. With 6 bases clipped from V and 7 bases from J, the junction kept 7 bases outside the gene matches. The CDR3 reads CASSPGQGRNEQFF. The DNA for the CDR3 is TGTGCCAGCTCTCCGGGACAGGGAAGGAATGAGCAGTTCTTC.

This clone was seen only a few times. V gene TRBV15 combines with J gene TRBJ2-2, with D unclear. Trimming removed 5 bases at V and 6 bases at J, with 4 bases between. This CDR3 comprises 11 residues. Germline V gene lookup returns CDR1 LNHNV and CDR2 YYDKDF (reference sequence). Here the CDR3 reads CATSRPGELFF. CDR3 DNA sequence: TGTGCCACCAGCCGTCCCGGGGAGCTGTTTTTT.

The chain links TRBV5-1 to TRBJ2-1; TRBD1 might be the D (6 bases). V was shortened by 0 bases and J by 2 bases, with 9 bases between the two germline ends. CDR1 and CDR2 (germline): SGHRS, YFSETQ. This CDR3 is 15 amino acids long. DNA for the CDR3: TGCGCCAGCAGCTTGGGAGGGGGTCCCTACAATGAGCAGTTCTTC. Translating it yields CASSLGGGPYNEQFF.

The chain joins TRBV5-1 to TRBJ2-5; D may be TRBD1 (6 bases). Germline CDR1 reads SGHRS; CDR2 reads YFSETQ. V lost 3 bases and J 3 bases, leaving 15 bases between the germline ends. The CDR3 runs to 15 residues. The CDR3 DNA sequence: TGCGCCAGCAGCTCCCCCCAGGCAGGGGAAGAGACCCAGTACTTC. This sequence encodes CASSSPQAGEETQYF.

This clone was recorded once. In nucleotides, the CDR3 is TGTGCCAGCAGTTACTCGTCAGGGGTCGAGCAGTACTTC. Translating it yields CASSYSSGVEQYF. The rearrangement joins TRBV6-5 to TRBJ2-7; D perhaps matches TRBD1 (6 bases). The length of the CDR3 is 13 residues. CDR1 is MNHEY and CDR2 is SVGAGI in the germline V gene. V was trimmed by 0 bases and J by 6 bases, leaving 9 bases between them.

The chain links TRBV7-9 to TRBJ2-1; D remains unclear. This CDR3 is 14 amino acids long. V was clipped by 8 bases and J by 2 bases, with 13 bases between them. CDR1 and CDR2 from the germline V gene are SEHNR and FQNEAQ (reference sequence). Here the CDR3 reads CASHGPRTYNEQFF. The CDR3 nucleotides read TGTGCCAGCCATGGACCGAGGACCTACAATGAGCAGTTCTTC.